A single sample gave rise to the 20 T cell receptor beta chains below, sequenced in a study of cytomegalovirus exposure and HLA in healthy donors. The primer mix had 60 Vbeta and 13 Jbeta primers. Profiled with immunoSEQ multiplex PCR; TCRdb holds only in-frame clones, not every one. The sample yields 150,000 to 200,000 clones, 65% to 80% seen once. Sequencing used PBMCs. These receptors originate from a woman between 40 and 50 years old in good health and CMV-seronegative.

The gene calls are TRBV7-6 and TRBJ1-1; D not certain. The CDR3 spans 13 residues. The V gene's germline CDR1 is SGHVS and CDR2 FNYEAQ. The V gene lost 2 bases and the J gene lost 0 bases, with 4 bases spanning the gap. CDR3 protein: CASSLQMNTEAFF. The CDR3 DNA reads as TGTGCCAGCAGCTTACAGATGAACACTGAAGCTTTCTTT.

The chain employs TRBV9 and TRBJ1-1; maybe TRBD1 (6 bases). Germline CDR1 reads SGDLS; CDR2 reads YYNGEE. The CDR3 loop spans 15 amino acids. The germline V and J ends were trimmed by 4 bases and 1 base, with 14 bases remaining between them. CDR3 in DNA: TGTGCCAGCAGCACGCGGGGGGCCAGGAACACTGAAGCTTTCTTT. As protein: CASSTRGARNTEAFF.

The chain is built from TRBV5-5 and TRBJ2-1; D may be TRBD2 (6 bases). V was pared by 4 bases and J by 8 bases, with 10 bases between. The CDR3 spans 12 residues. Germline CDR1 SGHKS, CDR2 YYEKEE (reference sequence). In nucleotides, the CDR3 is TGTGCCAGCAGCCTGACTAGTCATGAGCAGTTCTTC. Translated: CASSLTSHEQFF. Complete variable domain (other parts from reference TRBV5-5 and TRBJ2-1): DAGVTQSPTHLIKTRGQQVTLRCSPISGHKSVSWYQQVLGQGPQFIFQYYEKEERGRGNFPDRFSARQFPNYSSELNVNALLLGDSALYLCASSLTSHEQFFGPGTRLTVL.

The genes are TRBV7-9 and TRBJ2-3, with 7 nucleotides matching TRBD2. V shed 5 bases, J shed 0 bases, and the junction held 5 bases outside the gene matches. The V gene's germline CDR1 is SEHNR and CDR2 FQNEAQ (reference sequence). The CDR3 covers 15 residues. This chain's CDR3 is CASSNSGESTDTQYF. In DNA, the CDR3 is TGTGCCAGCAGCAACAGCGGGGAAAGCACAGATACGCAGTATTTT. The full variable domain, with the rest looked up from reference TRBV7-9 and TRBJ2-3, is DTGVSQNPRHKITKRGQNVTFRCDPISEHNRLYWYRQTLGQGPEFLTYFQNEAQLEKSRLLSDRFSAERPKGSFSTLEIQRTEQGDSAMYLCASSNSGESTDTQYFGPGTRLTVL.

This clone turned up a few times. The chain couples TRBV7-8 to TRBJ1-1, with D possibly matching TRBD1 (5 bases). The V and J ends lost 2 bases and 1 base respectively, with 5 bases between them. The CDR3 length is 13 residues. Germline CDR1 is SGHVS and CDR2 is FQNEAQ. The CDR3 sequence is CASSLTGNTEAFF. CDR3 bases: TGTGCCAGCAGCTTAACAGGGAACACTGAAGCTTTCTTT.

This clone occurred once. The chain is built from TRBV19 and TRBJ2-5; D is perhaps TRBD1 (6 bases). The CDR3 has 13 residues. The germline V gene has CDR1 LNHDA and CDR2 SQIVND (reference sequence). V was clipped by 3 bases and J by 4 bases, with 9 bases between them. The CDR3 nucleotides read TGTGCCAGTAGTATTGCCAGGGGAGAGACCCAGTACTTC. Protein sequence: CASSIARGETQYF.

The chain recombines TRBV19 with TRBJ1-1; TRBD1 is a possible D gene (5 bases). Trimming removed 2 bases at V and 0 bases at J, with 28 bases between. Germline CDR1 reads LNHDA; CDR2 reads SQIVND (reference sequence). This CDR3 spans 21 amino acids. In DNA form, the CDR3 reads TGTGCCAGTAGTATATTTGTAGGGGTTTCGGGGGGTGCGGTAGTGAACACTGAAGCTTTCTTT. Its protein product is CASSIFVGVSGGAVVNTEAFF.

This clone was seen a single time. The rearrangement joins TRBV5-4 to TRBJ2-6; possibly TRBD1 for D (6 bases). V was trimmed by 3 bases and J by 2 bases, leaving 6 bases between them. CDR1 is SGHNT, CDR2 YYREEE, per germline (reference sequence). This CDR3 contains 14 residues. The CDR3 nucleotides read TGTGCCAGCAGCTGGGGGCCTGGGGCCAACGTCCTGACTTTC. This encodes CASSWGPGANVLTF.

The chain uses TRBV18 and TRBJ2-7; possibly TRBD2 for D (7 bases). CDR1 and CDR2 from the germline V gene are KGHSH and LQKENI. The CDR3 is 17 amino acids. The V end lost 2 bases, the J end lost 5 bases, and 22 bases lay between the germline ends. The DNA of the CDR3 is TGTGCCAGCTCACCATATCAGGGGCTCCCGGGGGGCAACGAGCAGTACGTC. Translating gives CASSPYQGLPGGNEQYV.

This clone has just one count. The genes are TRBV9 and TRBJ1-3; TRBD1 matches 10 bases. V shed 5 bases, J shed 3 bases, and the junction held 8 bases outside the gene matches. The CDR3 totals 16 residues. Germline assignment: CDR1 SGDLS and CDR2 YYNGEE. The CDR3 nucleotides are TGTGCCAGCAGTGAGCGAGGGGACAGGGGTGGAAACACCATATATTTT. It encodes CASSERGDRGGNTIYF.

The chain links TRBV9 to TRBJ1-1; D possibly corresponds to TRBD1 (5 bases). Per the germline V gene, CDR1 is SGDLS and CDR2 is YYNGEE. V gave up 4 bases and J gave up 2 bases, with 12 bases separating them. This CDR3 region has 14 residues. The CDR3, as DNA: TGTGCCAGCAGCATCCTAGGGGTTAACACTGAAGCTTTCTTT. Translating gives CASSILGVNTEAFF.

The rearrangement uses TRBV7-2 and TRBJ2-1; perhaps TRBD2 as D (6 bases). The length of the CDR3 is 19 residues. Trimming stripped 5 bases from V and 0 bases from J, with 23 bases between. The germline gives CDR1 SGHTA, CDR2 FQGNSA. The CDR3 nucleotides are TGTGCCAGCAGCCCCATGAGGACGGAGGGGCGGAGCTCCTACAATGAGCAGTTCTTC. Translated, it gives CASSPMRTEGRSSYNEQFF.

The rearrangement joins TRBV7-3 to TRBJ2-7, with 9 nucleotides matching TRBD2. From germline, CDR1 is SGHTA and CDR2 FQGTGA. V shed 4 bases, J shed 6 bases, and the junction held 13 bases outside the gene matches. The CDR3 contains 16 residues. The CDR3 spells CASSSTSGTSRGEQYF. CDR3 DNA: TGTGCCAGCAGCTCTACTTCCGGGACTAGCCGCGGCGAGCAGTACTTC.

The chain recombines TRBV4-3 with TRBJ1-2; D not certain. The CDR3 covers 18 residues. Trimming shortened V by 0 bases and J by 8 bases, and 25 bases separated the two germline ends. The germline V gene has CDR1 LGHNA and CDR2 YSLEER. The CDR3 here is CASSQDQMVATDRRGYTF. The CDR3 nucleotides read TGCGCCAGCAGCCAAGACCAAATGGTGGCTACGGATCGGCGGGGCTACACCTTC.

The chain recombines TRBV9 with TRBJ2-1; 11 bases map to TRBD1. The germline V gene encodes CDR1 SGDLS and CDR2 YYNGEE. J lost 8 bases, V lost 4 bases, and 5 bases had no gene match. This CDR3 region has 14 residues. CDR3 in DNA: TGTGCCAGCAGCCCAGGGACAGGGGGTGATGAGCAGTTCTTC. Its protein product is CASSPGTGGDEQFF. The complete variable domain, with remaining parts taken from reference TRBV9 and TRBJ2-1, reads DSGVTQTPKHLITATGQRVTLRCSPRSGDLSVYWYQQSLDQGLQFLIQYYNGEERAKGNILERFSAQQFPDLHSELNLSSLELGDSALYFCASSPGTGGDEQFFGPGTRLTVL.

The chain has TRBV7-3 and TRBJ2-6, with D perhaps matching TRBD2 (5 bases). Germline CDR1 reads SGHTA; CDR2 reads FQGTGA. The CDR3 sequence is 16 residues long. The V gene lost 1 base and the J gene lost 0 bases, with 7 bases spanning the gap. The CDR3 spells CASSLRRNSGANVLTF. CDR3 coding DNA: TGTGCCAGCAGCTTAAGGAGGAACTCTGGGGCCAACGTCCTGACTTTC.

This chain uses TRBV10-3 with TRBJ2-1; TRBD2 might be the D (6 bases). V was trimmed by 0 bases and J by 6 bases, leaving 9 bases between them. The CDR3 is 14 amino acids. Germline V CDR1 and CDR2: ENHRY, SYGVKD. The CDR3 sequence: CAISESTTSNEQFF. The CDR3 coding sequence is TGTGCCATCAGTGAGTCGACGACTAGCAATGAGCAGTTCTTC.

The table lists this clone with a few counts. One end of the junction varies from germline; a read error may be responsible. V gene TRBV9 combines with J gene TRBJ2-5; D is perhaps TRBD2 (6 bases). The CDR3 is 14 amino acids. CDR1 is SGDLS and CDR2 is YYNGEE in the germline V gene. The CDR3 DNA sequence: TGTGCCAGCAGCGTAGGGACTACCCAAGAGGCCCAGTACTTC. Protein sequence: CASSVGTTQEAQYF.

The chain uses TRBV2 and TRBJ1-1; 9 positions agree with TRBD1. With 6 bases clipped from V and 6 bases from J, the junction kept 5 bases outside the gene matches. Germline loops: CDR1 SNHLY, CDR2 FYNNEI. This CDR3 spans 13 amino acids. The CDR3 DNA is TGTGCCAGCAGAGATACAGGGGGCCCTGAAGCTTTCTTT. Translating it yields CASRDTGGPEAFF.

The rearrangement links TRBV7-9 to TRBJ1-6; D might be TRBD1 (6 bases). The V end lost 2 bases, the J end lost 7 bases, and 12 bases lay between the germline ends. The germline CDR1 and CDR2 sequences are SEHNR and FQNEAQ (reference sequence). CDR3 length equals 15 residues. CDR3 nucleotide sequence: TGTGCCAGCAGCTTATACACAGGGTCGAATTCACCCCTCCACTTT. Protein product: CASSLYTGSNSPLHF.